This T cell receptor (beta chain) was profiled in a study of blood T cells in healthy people across ages. Study-wide results and caveats: While age rose, TCR beta diversity per million T cells dropped in a roughly linear way. It was not possible, with unsorted PBMCs, to conclusively compare naive and antigen-experienced cells. Samples with more naive T cells showed higher observed beta diversity.

This clonotype appeared a few times. The target antigen is unknown. Combining a sample-barcoded 5' primer with a J-beta primer mix, a second PCR ran for roughly 6 to 12 cycles. Via MiXCR, TCRdb re-called the 5' RACE reads, giving one row per CDR3 protein. The data contain roughly 1,800,000 distinct CDR3 sequences, 49% of them seen just once; the ten biggest clones take up 2.1%. The CDR3 runs 15 residues. The V and J ends lost 2 bases and 4 bases, in that order; junction bases with no gene match: 6. Germline V gene sequence: CDR1 MNHEY, CDR2 SVGAGI. The extraction recovered at least 6 micrograms of total RNA per sample.

The sample consisted of blood. This sequence was found in a middle-aged woman in good health. V and J are TRBV6-5 and TRBJ2-3; 7 bases are shared with TRBD1. The DNA for the CDR3 is TGTGCCAGCAGTTACGGGACAGACGGGGCAGATACGCAGTATTTT. It is translated as CASSYGTDGADTQYF.